This T cell receptor (beta chain) was recorded in a study of T cell responses to AZD1222 COVID-19 vaccine. General study findings and limits: The sample set comprised mostly white British donors with more females, and clonal diversity was possibly underestimated.

As concerns this clone: Its antigen is as yet unknown.

Data came from immunoSEQ multiplex PCR; TCRdb stores just in-frame clones and leaves some out. The profile shows about 130,000 clones, more than 90% of them singletons. CDR3 size: 17 residues. The germline gives CDR1 LNHDA, CDR2 SQIVND (reference sequence). The germline V and J ends were trimmed by 4 bases and 5 bases, with 21 bases remaining between them. This chain connects TRBV19 to TRBJ1-5; D is possibly TRBD1 (5 bases). This material consisted of peripheral blood, taken 28 days after the second AZD1222 dose. The TCR comes from an adult who received the AZD1222 COVID-19 vaccine. DNA for the CDR3: TGTGCCAGTAGTAAGTCATCCAGGGTTTTTCATGATCAGCCCCAGCATTTT. Translated: CASSKSSRVFHDQPQHF.